The present TCR beta chain was sequenced within a study of blood T cell repertoires in COVID-19. Study-wide background: Some COVID-19 samples were acute and others convalescent; all came from the United States, Italy and Spain. The cDNA or gDNA used as material had been derived from T cells, B-cell-depleted T cells, or PBMCs.

As originally analysed: Quantification of nucleated cells was approximated via reference gene primer amplification. TCRdb's table, derived via immunoSEQ multiplex PCR, lists solely in-frame clones and lacks some. D and trimming were read from the DNA, whereas the V and J calls and clone size are those reported in that table. The data show 50,000 to 60,000 clones, around 87% seen once. Trimming pared 6 bases from V and 3 bases from J, leaving 18 bases between. Germline CDR1 reads SGHTA; CDR2 reads FQGTGA. The CDR3 length is 15 residues. The TCR originated in a human donor with active COVID-19. The donor label of this sample is uncertain. The chain has TRBV7-3 and TRBJ2-7; the D gene is possibly TRBD2 (5 bases). The sequenced sample was peripheral blood. CDR3 sequence (DNA): TGTGCCAGCAGTTTAGGCGTGGGAGAAGGCTACGAGCAGTACTTC. Protein sequence: CASSLGVGEGYEQYF.